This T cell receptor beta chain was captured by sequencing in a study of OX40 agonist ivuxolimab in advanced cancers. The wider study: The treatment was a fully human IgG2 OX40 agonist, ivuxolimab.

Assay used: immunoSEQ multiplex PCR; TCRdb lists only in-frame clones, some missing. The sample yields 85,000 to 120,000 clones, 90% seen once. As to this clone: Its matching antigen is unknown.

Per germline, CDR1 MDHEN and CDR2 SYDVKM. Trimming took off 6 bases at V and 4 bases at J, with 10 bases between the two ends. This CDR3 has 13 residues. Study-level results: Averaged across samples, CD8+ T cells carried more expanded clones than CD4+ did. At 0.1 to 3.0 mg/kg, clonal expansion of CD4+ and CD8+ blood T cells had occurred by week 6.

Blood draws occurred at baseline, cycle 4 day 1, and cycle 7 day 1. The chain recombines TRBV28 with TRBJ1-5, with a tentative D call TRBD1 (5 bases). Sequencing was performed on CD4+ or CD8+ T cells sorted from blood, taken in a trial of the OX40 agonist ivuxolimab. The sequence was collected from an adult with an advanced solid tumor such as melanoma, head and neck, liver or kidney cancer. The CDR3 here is CASSRDGNQPQHF. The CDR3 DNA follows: TGTGCCAGCAGCAGGGACGGAAATCAGCCCCAGCATTTT.